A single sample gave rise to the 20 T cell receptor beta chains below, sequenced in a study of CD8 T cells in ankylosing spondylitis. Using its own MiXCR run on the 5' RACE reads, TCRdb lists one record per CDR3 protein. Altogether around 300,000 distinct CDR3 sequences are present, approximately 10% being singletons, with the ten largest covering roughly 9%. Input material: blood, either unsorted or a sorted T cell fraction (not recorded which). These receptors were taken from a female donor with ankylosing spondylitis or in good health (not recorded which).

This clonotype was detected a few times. CDR3 sequence (DNA): TGTGCCAGCAGCTTGGACAGTTCCCCTCACTTCTCCTACGAGCAGTACTTC. Protein sequence: CASSLDSSPHFSYEQYF. V usage is TRBV7-2 and J usage is TRBJ2-7; possibly TRBD1 for D (6 bases). V lost 3 bases and J lost 0, with 18 bases in between. From germline, CDR1 is SGHTA and CDR2 FQGNSA. The CDR3 has 17 amino acids.

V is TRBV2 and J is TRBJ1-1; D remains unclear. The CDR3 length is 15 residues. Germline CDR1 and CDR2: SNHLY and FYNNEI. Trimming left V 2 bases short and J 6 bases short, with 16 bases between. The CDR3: CASSESRDLRAEAFF. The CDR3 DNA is TGTGCCAGCAGTGAATCAAGGGATCTTAGAGCTGAAGCTTTCTTT. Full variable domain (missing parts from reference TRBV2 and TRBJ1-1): EPEVTQTPSHQVTQMGQEVILRCVPISNHLYFYWYRQILGQKVEFLVSFYNNEISEKSEIFDDQFSVERPDGSNFTLKIRSTKLEDSAMYFCASSESRDLRAEAFFGQGTRLTVV.

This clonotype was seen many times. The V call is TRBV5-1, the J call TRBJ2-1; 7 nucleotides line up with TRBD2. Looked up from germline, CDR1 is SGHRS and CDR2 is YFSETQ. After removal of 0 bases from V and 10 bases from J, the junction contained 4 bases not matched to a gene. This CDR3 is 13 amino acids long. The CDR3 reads CASSLDRSGEQFF. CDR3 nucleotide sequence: TGCGCCAGCAGCTTGGATCGTAGCGGGGAGCAGTTCTTC.

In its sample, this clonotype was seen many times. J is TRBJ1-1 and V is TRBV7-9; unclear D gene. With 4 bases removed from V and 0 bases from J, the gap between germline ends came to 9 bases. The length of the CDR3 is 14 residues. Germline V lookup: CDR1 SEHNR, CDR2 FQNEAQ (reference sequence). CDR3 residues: CASSSQAMNTEAFF. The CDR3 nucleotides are TGTGCCAGCAGCTCCCAGGCCATGAACACTGAAGCTTTCTTT.

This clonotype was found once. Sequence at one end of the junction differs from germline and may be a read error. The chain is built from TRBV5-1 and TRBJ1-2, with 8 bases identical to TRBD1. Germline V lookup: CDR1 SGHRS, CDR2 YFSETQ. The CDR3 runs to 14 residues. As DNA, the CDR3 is TGCACCAGCAGCGTGGACAGGGATGACTATGGCTACACCTTC. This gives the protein CTSSVDRDDYGYTF.

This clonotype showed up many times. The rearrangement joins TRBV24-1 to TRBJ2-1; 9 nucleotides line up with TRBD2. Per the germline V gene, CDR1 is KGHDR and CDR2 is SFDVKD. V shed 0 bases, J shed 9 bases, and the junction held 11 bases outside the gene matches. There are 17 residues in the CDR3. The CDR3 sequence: CATSDLNPLAGWGEQFF. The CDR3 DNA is TGTGCCACCAGTGATTTGAACCCGCTAGCGGGATGGGGTGAGCAGTTCTTC.

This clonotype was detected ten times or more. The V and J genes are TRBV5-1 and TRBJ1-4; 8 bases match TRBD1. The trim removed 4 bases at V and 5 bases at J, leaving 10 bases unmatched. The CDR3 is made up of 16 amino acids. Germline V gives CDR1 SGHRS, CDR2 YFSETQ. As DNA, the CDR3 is TGCGCCAGCAGCGATCTCGGACAGGGCGGGAATGAAAAACTGTTTTTT. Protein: CASSDLGQGGNEKLFF.

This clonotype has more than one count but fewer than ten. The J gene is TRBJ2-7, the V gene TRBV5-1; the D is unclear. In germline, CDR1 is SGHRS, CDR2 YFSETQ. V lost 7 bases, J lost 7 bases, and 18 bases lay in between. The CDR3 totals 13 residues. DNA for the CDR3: TGCGCCAGCTCCCCGGCAAGGATCGAAGAGCAGTACTTC. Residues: CASSPARIEEQYF.

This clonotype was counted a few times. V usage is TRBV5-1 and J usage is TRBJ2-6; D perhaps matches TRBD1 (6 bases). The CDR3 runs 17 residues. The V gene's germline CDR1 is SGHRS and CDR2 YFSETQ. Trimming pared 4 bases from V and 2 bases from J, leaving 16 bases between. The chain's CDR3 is CASSPYGRGAGANVLTF. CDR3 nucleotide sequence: TGCGCCAGCAGCCCGTATGGCAGGGGCGCTGGGGCCAACGTCCTGACTTTC. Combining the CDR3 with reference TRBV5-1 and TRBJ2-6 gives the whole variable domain KAGVTQTPRYLIKTRGQQVTLSCSPISGHRSVSWYQQTPGQGLQFLFEYFSETQRNKGNFPGRFSGRQFSNSRSEMNVSTLELGDSALYLCASSPYGRGAGANVLTFGAGSRLTVL.

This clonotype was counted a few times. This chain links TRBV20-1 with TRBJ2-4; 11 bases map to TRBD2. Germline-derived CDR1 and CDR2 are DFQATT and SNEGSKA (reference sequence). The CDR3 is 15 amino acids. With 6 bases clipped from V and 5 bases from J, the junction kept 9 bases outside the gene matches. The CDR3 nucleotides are TGCAGTGCCACCAAGACACTAGCGGGAGAAAACATTCAGTACTTC. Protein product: CSATKTLAGENIQYF.

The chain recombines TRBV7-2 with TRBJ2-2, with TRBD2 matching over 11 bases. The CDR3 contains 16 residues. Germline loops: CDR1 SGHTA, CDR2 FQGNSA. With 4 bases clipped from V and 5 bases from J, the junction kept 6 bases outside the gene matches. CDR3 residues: CASSSVAGGSTGELFF. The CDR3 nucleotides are TGTGCCAGCAGCTCCGTAGCGGGGGGGTCGACCGGGGAGCTGTTTTTT.

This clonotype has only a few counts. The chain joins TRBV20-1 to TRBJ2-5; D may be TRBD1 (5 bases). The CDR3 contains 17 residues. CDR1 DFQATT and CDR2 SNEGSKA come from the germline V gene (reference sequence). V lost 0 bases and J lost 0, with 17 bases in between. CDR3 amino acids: CSARDKSLSDNQETQYF. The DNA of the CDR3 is TGCAGTGCTAGAGATAAATCCTTGTCGGACAACCAAGAGACCCAGTACTTC.

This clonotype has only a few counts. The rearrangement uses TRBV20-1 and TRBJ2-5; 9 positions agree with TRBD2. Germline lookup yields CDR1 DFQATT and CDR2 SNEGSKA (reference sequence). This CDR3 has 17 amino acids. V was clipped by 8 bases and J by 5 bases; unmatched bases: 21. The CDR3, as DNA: TGCAGTCCGCTAGCGGGAACGGGACTAACCCTAGGCGAGACCCAGTACTTC. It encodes CSPLAGTGLTLGETQYF.

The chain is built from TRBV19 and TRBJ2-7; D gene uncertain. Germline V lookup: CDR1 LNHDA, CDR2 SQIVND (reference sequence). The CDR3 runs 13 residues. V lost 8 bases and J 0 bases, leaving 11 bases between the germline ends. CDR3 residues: CASSQSNSYEQYF. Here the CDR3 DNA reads TGTGCCAGTTCCCAGAGTAACTCCTACGAGCAGTACTTC.

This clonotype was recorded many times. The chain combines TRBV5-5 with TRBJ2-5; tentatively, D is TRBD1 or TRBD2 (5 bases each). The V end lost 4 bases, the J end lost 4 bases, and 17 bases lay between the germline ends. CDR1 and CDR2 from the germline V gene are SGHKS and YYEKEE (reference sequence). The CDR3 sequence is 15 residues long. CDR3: CASSLDSGGGETQYF. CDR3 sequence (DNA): TGTGCCAGCAGCCTAGATTCTGGGGGTGGAGAGACCCAGTACTTC. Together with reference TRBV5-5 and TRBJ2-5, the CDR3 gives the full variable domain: DAGVTQSPTHLIKTRGQQVTLRCSPISGHKSVSWYQQVLGQGPQFIFQYYEKEERGRGNFPDRFSARQFPNYSSELNVNALLLGDSALYLCASSLDSGGGETQYFGPGTRLLVL.

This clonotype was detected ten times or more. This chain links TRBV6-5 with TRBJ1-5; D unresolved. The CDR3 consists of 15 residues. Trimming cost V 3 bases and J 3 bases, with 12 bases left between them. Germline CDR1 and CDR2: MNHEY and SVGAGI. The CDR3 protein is CASSYNTGNNQPQHF. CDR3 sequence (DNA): TGTGCCAGCAGTTATAATACGGGAAACAATCAGCCCCAGCATTTT.

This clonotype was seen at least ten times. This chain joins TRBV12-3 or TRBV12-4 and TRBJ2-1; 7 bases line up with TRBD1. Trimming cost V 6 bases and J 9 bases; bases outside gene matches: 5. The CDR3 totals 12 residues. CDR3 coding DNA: TGTGCCAGCAGACTGGACAGGTTTGAGCAGTTCTTC. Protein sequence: CASRLDRFEQFF.

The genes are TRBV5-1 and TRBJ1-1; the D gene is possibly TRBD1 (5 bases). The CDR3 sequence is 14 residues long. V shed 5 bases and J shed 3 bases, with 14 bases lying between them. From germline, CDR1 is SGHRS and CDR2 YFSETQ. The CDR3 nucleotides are TGCGCCAGCAGGGGGGTGGGGGTAGACACTGAAGCTTTCTTT. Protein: CASRGVGVDTEAFF.

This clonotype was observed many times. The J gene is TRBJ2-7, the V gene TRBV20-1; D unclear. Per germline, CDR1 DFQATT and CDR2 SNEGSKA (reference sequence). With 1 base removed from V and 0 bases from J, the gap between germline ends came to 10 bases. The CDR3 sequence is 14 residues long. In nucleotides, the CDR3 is TGCAGTGCTAGAGGGGTCAGCTTCTCCTACGAGCAGTACTTC. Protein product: CSARGVSFSYEQYF.

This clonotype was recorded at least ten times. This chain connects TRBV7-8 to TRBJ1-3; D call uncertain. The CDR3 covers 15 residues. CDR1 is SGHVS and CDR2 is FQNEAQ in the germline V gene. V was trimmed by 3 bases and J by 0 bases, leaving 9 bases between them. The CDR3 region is CASSLRLSSGNTIYF. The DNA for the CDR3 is TGTGCCAGCAGCTTGCGTTTAAGCTCTGGAAACACCATATATTTT.